The T cell receptor (beta chain) under discussion was sequenced for a study of response to subunit inactivated influenza vaccine. TCRdb reprocessed the RT-PCR reads via MiXCR and lists one record per CDR3 protein. The table lists roughly 460,000 distinct CDR3 sequences, approximately 10% of them singletons. Only a few counts were recorded for this clonotype. The ends lost 4 bases at V and 7 bases at J; junction bases unmatched: 7. This CDR3 is 14 amino acids long. Germline assignment: CDR1 SGHRS and CDR2 YFSETQ. The sample consisted of PBMCs from blood, taken about 40 days after vaccination. The clonotype was recovered from a middle-aged man who received an inactivated influenza vaccine. This sequence joins TRBV5-1 and TRBJ2-1; 8 bases agree with TRBD2. The DNA for the CDR3 is TGCGCCAGCAGCAACAGCGGGAGAGGAAATGAGCAGTTCTTC. Translated, it gives CASSNSGRGNEQFF.